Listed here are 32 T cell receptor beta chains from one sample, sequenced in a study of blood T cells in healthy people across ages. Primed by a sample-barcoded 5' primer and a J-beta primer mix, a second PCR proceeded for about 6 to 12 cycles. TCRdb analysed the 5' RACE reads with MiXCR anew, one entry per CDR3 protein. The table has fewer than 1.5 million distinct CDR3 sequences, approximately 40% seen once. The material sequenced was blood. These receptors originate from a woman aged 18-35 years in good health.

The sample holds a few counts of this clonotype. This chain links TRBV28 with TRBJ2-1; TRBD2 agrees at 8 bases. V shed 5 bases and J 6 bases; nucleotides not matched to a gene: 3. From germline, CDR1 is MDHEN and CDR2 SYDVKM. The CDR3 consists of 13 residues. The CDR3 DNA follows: TGTGCCAGCAGTCCGGGGGGGTCCAATGAGCAGTTCTTC. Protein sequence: CASSPGGSNEQFF. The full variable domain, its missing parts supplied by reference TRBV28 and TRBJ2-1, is DVKVTQSSRYLVKRTGEKVFLECVQDMDHENMFWYRQDPGLGLRLIYFSYDVKMKEKGDIPEGYSVSREKKERFSLILESASTNQTSMYLCASSPGGSNEQFFGPGTRLTVL.

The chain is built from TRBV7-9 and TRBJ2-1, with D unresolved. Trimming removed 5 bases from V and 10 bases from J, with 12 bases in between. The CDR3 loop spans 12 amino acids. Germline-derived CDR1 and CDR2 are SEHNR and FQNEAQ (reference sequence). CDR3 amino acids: CASSEPRVEQFF. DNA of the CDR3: TGTGCCAGCAGCGAACCCCGGGTAGAGCAGTTCTTC.

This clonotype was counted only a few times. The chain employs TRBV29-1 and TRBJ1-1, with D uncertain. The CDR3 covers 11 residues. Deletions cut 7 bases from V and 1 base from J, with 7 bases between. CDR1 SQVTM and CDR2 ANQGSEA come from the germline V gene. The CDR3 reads CSATENTEAFF. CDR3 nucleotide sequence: TGCAGCGCCACAGAGAACACTGAAGCTTTCTTT.

CDR3 region: CATSRDRDVNYGYTF. The CDR3 DNA sequence: TGTGCCACCAGCAGAGATCGGGACGTAAACTATGGCTACACCTTC. The V and J genes are TRBV15 and TRBJ1-2; possibly TRBD1 for D (5 bases). The V gene's germline CDR1 is LNHNV and CDR2 YYDKDF (reference sequence). This CDR3 contains 15 residues. Trimming removed 0 bases at V and 2 bases at J, with 10 bases between.

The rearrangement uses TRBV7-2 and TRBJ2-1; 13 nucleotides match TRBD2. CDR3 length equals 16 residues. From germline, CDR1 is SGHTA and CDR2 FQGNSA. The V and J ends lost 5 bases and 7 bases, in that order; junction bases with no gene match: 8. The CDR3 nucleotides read TGTGCCAGCAGCCGCCGGACTAGCGGGGGATTGAATGAGCAGTTCTTC. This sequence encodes CASSRRTSGGLNEQFF.

Written as DNA, the CDR3 is TGTGCCAGCAGTGGGCTCCGGGACGGCTACAATGAGCAGTACTTC. This encodes CASSGLRDGYNEQYF. The rearrangement joins TRBV6-2 or TRBV6-3 to TRBJ2-5; D is perhaps TRBD1 or TRBD2 (5 bases each). The CDR3 runs to 15 residues. Between the trimmed V and J ends, which lost 5 bases and 11 bases, there was a span of 24 bases. The germline V gene has CDR1 MNHEY and CDR2 SVGEGT.

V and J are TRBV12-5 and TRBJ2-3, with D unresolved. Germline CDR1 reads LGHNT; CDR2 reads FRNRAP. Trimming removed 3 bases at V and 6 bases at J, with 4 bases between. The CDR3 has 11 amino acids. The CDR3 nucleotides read TGTGCTAGTGGTTTACACGATACGCAGTATTTT. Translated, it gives CASGLHDTQYF.

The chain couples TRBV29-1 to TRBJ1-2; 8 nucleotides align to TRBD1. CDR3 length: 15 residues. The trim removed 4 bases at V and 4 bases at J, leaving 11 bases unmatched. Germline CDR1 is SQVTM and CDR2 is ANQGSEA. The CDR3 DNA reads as TGCAGCGTTGTTGCCCGGGACAGGTCCTTCTATGGCTACACCTTC. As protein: CSVVARDRSFYGYTF.

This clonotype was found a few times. The chain's CDR3 is CASSVSSLDTDTQYF. The CDR3 DNA is TGTGCCAGCAGCGTATCTAGCCTAGACACAGATACGCAGTATTTT. J is TRBJ2-3 and V is TRBV9; tentatively, D is TRBD2 (5 bases). Germline V CDR1 and CDR2: SGDLS, YYNGEE. The ends were cut back, 1 base at V and 2 bases at J, with 11 bases in the middle. The CDR3 contains 15 residues.

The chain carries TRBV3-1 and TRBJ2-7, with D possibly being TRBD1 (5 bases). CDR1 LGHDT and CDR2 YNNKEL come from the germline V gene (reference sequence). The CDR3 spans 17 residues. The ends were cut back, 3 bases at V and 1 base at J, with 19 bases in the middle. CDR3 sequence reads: CASSQDPPGKWSYEQYF. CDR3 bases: TGTGCCAGCAGCCAGGATCCACCAGGGAAATGGTCCTACGAGCAGTACTTC.

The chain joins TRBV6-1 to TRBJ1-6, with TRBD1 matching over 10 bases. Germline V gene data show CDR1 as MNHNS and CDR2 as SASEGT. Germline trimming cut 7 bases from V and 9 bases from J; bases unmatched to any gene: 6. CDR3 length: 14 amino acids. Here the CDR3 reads CASITGTGVSPLHF. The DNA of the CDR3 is TGTGCCAGCATTACCGGGACAGGGGTTTCACCCCTCCACTTT.

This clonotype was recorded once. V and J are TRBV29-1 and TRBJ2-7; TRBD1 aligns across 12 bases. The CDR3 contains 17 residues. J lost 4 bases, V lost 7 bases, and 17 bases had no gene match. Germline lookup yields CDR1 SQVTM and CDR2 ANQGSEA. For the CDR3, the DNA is TGCAGCGCGTTTGGCCCGGGGGGACAGGGGGCGCCGTACGAGCAGTACTTC. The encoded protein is CSAFGPGGQGAPYEQYF.

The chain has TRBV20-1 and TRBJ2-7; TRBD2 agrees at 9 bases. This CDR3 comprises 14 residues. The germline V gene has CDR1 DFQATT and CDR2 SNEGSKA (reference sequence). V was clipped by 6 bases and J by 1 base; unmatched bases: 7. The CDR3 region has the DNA TGCAGTGCAACCCTCCTAGCGGGGTCCTACGAGCAGTACTTC. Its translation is CSATLLAGSYEQYF.

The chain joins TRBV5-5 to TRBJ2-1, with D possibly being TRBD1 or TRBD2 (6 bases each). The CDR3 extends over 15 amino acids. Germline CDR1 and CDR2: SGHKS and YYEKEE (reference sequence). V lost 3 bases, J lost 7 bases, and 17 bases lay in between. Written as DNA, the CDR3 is TGTGCCAGCAGCTGGGGGGTGGGGACAACTAATGAGCAGTTCTTC. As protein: CASSWGVGTTNEQFF.

CDR3 protein: CSAKGTSGGQGSYF. CDR3 DNA sequence: TGCAGTGCCAAAGGGACTAGCGGGGGGCAGGGGTCGTACTTC. The chain carries TRBV20-1 and TRBJ2-5, with 15 bases that match TRBD2. The V gene's germline CDR1 is DFQATT and CDR2 SNEGSKA (reference sequence). The CDR3 length is 14 residues. J lost 13 bases, V lost 6 bases, and 12 bases had no gene match.

DNA of the CDR3: TGTGCCAGCAGTTACAGGGTAGATACGCAGTATTTT. As protein: CASSYRVDTQYF. This chain connects TRBV28 to TRBJ2-3; possibly TRBD1 for D (6 bases). Per the germline V gene, CDR1 is MDHEN and CDR2 is SYDVKM. V lost 4 bases and J 5 bases, leaving 7 bases between the germline ends. CDR3 size: 12 residues.

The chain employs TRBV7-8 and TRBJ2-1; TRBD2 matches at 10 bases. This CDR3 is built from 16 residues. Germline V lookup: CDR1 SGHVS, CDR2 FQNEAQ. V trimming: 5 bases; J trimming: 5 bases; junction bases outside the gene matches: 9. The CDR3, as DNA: TGTGCCAGCAGCGACCCCCCGGGACTAGCGAACAATGAGCAGTTCTTC. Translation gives CASSDPPGLANNEQFF. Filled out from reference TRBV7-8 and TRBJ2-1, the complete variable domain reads GAGVSQSPRYKVAKRGQDVALRCDPISGHVSLFWYQQALGQGPEFLTYFQNEAQLDKSGLPSDRFFAERPEGSVSTLKIQRTQQEDSAVYLCASSDPPGLANNEQFFGPGTRLTVL.

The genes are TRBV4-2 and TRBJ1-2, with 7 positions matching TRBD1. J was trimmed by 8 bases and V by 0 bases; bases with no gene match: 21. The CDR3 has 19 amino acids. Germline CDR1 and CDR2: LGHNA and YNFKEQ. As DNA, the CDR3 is TGTGCCAGCAGCCAAGATCCCCGGGATGCGACAGGGACTTCGAGGGGCTACACCTTC. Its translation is CASSQDPRDATGTSRGYTF.

The CDR3 DNA follows: TGTGCCAGCAGCTTGCATCCAGAACTAGCGGGAGGCCCCGCGGGGTGGAATGAGCAGTTCTTC. It translates to CASSLHPELAGGPAGWNEQFF. V usage is TRBV7-6 and J usage is TRBJ2-1; 12 positions agree with TRBD2. Germline CDR1 reads SGHVS; CDR2 reads FNYEAQ. V lost 3 bases, J lost 7 bases, and 22 bases stayed unmatched. The CDR3 contains 21 residues.

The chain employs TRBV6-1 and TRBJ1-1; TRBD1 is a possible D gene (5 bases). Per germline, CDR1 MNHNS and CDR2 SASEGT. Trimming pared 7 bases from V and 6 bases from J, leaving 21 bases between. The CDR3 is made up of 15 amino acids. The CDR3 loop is CASNPMGSGDPEAFF. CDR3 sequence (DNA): TGTGCCAGCAATCCGATGGGGTCGGGGGACCCTGAAGCTTTCTTT.

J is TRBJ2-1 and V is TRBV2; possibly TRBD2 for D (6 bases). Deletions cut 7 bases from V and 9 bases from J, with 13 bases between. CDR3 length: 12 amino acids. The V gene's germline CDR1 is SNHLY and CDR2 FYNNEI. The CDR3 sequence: CASTGGASEQFF. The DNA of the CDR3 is TGTGCCAGCACTGGAGGGGCTAGTGAGCAGTTCTTC.

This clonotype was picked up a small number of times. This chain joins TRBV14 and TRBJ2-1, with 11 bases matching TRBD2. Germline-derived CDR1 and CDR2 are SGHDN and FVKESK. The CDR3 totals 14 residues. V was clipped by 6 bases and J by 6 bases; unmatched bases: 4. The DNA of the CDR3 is TGTGCCAGCAGACTTACTAGCGGGAGCAATGAGCAGTTCTTC. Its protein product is CASRLTSGSNEQFF.

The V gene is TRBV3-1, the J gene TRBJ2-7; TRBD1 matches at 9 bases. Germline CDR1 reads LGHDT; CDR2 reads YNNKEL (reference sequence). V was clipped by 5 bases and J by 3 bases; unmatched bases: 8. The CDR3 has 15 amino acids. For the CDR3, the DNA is TGTGCCAGCAGCTTACAGGGGGCGAGGCTCTACGAGCAGTACTTC. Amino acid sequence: CASSLQGARLYEQYF.

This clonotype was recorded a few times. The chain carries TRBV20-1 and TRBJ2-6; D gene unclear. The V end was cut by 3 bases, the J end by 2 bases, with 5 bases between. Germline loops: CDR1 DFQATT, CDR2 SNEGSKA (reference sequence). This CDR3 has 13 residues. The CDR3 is CSASPPGANVLTF. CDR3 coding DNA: TGCAGTGCTAGTCCACCTGGGGCCAACGTCCTGACTTTC.

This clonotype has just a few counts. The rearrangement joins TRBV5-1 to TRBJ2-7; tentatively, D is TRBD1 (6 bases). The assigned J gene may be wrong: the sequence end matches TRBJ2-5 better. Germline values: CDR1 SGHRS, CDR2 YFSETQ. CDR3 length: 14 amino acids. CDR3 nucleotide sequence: TGCGCCAGCAGCATACAGGGTATCAAAGAGACCCAGTACTTC. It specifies CASSIQGIKETQYF.

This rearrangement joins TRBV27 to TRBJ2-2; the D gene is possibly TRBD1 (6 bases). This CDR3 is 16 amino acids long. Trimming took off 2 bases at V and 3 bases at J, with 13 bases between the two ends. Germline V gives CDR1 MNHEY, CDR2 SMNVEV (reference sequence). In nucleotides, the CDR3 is TGTGCCAGCAGTTTAACCAACAGGGTGGACACCGGGGAGCTGTTTTTT. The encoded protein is CASSLTNRVDTGELFF.

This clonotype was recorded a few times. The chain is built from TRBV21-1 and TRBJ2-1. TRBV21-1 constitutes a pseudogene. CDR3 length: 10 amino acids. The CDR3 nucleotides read TGTGCCAGCAGTCCAGATGAGCAGTTCTTC. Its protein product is CASSPDEQFF.

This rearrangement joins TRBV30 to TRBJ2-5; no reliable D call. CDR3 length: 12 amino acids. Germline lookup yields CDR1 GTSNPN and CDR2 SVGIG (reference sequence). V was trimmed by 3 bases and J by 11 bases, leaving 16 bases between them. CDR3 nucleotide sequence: TGTGCCTGGAGCTTCGCGGCGCCGGAGCAGTACTTC. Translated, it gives CAWSFAAPEQYF. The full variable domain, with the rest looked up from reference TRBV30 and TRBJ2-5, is SQTIHQWPATLVQPVGSPLSLECTVEGTSNPNLYWYRQAAGRGLQLLFYSVGIGQISSEVPQNLSASRPQDRQFILSSKKLLLSDSGFYLCAWSFAAPEQYFGPGTRLLVL.

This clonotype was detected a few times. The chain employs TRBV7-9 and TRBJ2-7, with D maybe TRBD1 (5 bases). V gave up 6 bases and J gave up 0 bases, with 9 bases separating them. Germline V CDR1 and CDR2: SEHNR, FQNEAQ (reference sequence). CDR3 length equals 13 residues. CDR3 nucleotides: TGTGCCAGCAGACCGGACATCTCCTACGAGCAGTACTTC. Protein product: CASRPDISYEQYF.

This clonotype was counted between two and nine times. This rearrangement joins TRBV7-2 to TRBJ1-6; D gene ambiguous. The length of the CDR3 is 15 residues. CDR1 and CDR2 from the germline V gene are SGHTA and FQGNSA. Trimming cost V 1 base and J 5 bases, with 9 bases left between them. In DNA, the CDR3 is TGTGCCAGCAGCTTAGTGGGCTCAAATAATTCACCCCTCCACTTT. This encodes CASSLVGSNNSPLHF.

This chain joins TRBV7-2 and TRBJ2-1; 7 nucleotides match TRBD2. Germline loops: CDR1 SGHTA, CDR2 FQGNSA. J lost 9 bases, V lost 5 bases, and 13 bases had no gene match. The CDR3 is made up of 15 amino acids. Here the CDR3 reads CASSPLGGGPVEQFF. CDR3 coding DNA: TGTGCCAGCAGCCCCCTGGGGGGAGGGCCGGTTGAGCAGTTCTTC.

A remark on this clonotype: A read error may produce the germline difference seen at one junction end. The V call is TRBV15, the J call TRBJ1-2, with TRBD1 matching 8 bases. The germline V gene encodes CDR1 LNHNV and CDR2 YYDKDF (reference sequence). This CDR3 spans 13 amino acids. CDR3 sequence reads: CATRSDRDYGHTF. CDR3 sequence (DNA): TGTGCCACCAGGTCGGACAGGGACTATGGCCACACCTTC.